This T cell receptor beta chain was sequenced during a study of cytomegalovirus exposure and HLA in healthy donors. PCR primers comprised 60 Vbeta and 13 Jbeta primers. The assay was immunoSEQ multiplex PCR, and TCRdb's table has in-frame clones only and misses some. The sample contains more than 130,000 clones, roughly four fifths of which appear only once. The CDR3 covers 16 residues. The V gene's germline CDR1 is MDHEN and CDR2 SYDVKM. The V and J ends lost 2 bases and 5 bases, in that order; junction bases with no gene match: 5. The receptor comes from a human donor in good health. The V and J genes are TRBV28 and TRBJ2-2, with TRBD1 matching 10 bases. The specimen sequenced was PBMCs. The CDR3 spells CASSLAWTGGTGELFF. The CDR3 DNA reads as TGTGCCAGCAGTTTAGCGTGGACAGGGGGTACCGGGGAGCTGTTTTTT.